Below are 30 T cell receptor beta chains sequenced from a single sample in a study of T cell changes during pregnancy in multiple sclerosis. This table comes from immunoSEQ multiplex PCR, and its TCRdb copy is limited to in-frame clones, with some not included. Of roughly 37,000 clones listed, around 92% are singletons. Material: CD8+ T cells from peripheral blood mononuclear cells, obtained before pregnancy. These receptors all stem from a female donor with multiple sclerosis, enrolled in a pregnancy study.

The chain recombines TRBV7-9 with TRBJ1-1; 8 nucleotides agree with TRBD1. CDR3 length: 14 residues. After removal of 5 bases from V and 5 bases from J, the junction contained 7 bases not matched to a gene. Per the germline V gene, CDR1 is SEHNR and CDR2 is FQNEAQ (reference sequence). The CDR3 DNA follows: TGTGCCAGCAGCAGCAGACAGGGGTTGACTGAAGCTTTCTTT. Translation: CASSSRQGLTEAFF.

The chain carries TRBV7-6 and TRBJ2-2; 7 nucleotides match TRBD2. CDR1 SGHVS and CDR2 FNYEAQ come from the germline V gene. The ends lost 2 bases at V and 4 bases at J; junction bases unmatched: 7. This CDR3 comprises 16 residues. CDR3 coding DNA: TGTGCCAGCAGCTTACTCGCGGGAGTACGCACCGGGGAGCTGTTTTTT. It is translated as CASSLLAGVRTGELFF.

This chain uses TRBV10-2 with TRBJ2-7, with 13 bases matching TRBD2. The length of the CDR3 is 16 residues. V lost 3 bases, J lost 3 bases, and 5 bases stayed unmatched. From germline, CDR1 is WSHSY and CDR2 SAAADI. The CDR3 is CASSDGLAGAGYEQYF. The CDR3, as DNA: TGCGCCAGCAGTGATGGACTAGCGGGGGCGGGCTACGAGCAGTACTTC.

Only one count was recorded for this clone. This chain connects TRBV5-1 to TRBJ2-5, with D perhaps TRBD2 (5 bases). V lost 1 base and J 0 bases, leaving 13 bases between the germline ends. CDR1 SGHRS and CDR2 YFSETQ come from the germline V gene. CDR3 size: 16 residues. Here the CDR3 DNA reads TGCGCCAGCAGCTTGTCGGACTCCTCGTACCAAGAGACCCAGTACTTC. Residues: CASSLSDSSYQETQYF.

The genes are TRBV15 and TRBJ2-7; 7 bases match TRBD1. V was pared by 4 bases and J by 0 bases, with 9 bases of the junction left unmatched. Germline V lookup: CDR1 LNHNV, CDR2 YYDKDF (reference sequence). The CDR3 covers 16 residues. The CDR3 loop is CATSTTGQAISYEQYF. The CDR3 nucleotides read TGTGCCACCAGCACTACCGGACAGGCCATCTCCTACGAGCAGTACTTC.

V gene TRBV11-2 combines with J gene TRBJ1-2; 7 bases agree with TRBD1. CDR3 length: 15 amino acids. Germline lookup yields CDR1 SGHAT and CDR2 FQNNGV. V gave up 5 bases and J gave up 4 bases; unmatched junction bases: 10. The CDR3 bases are TGTGCCAGCAGCCCCCGTCCGGCAGGGGGCTATGGCTACACCTTC. Its protein is CASSPRPAGGYGYTF.

The rearrangement joins TRBV11-1 to TRBJ2-2, with 8 bases fitting TRBD2. Germline CDR1 and CDR2: SGHAT and FQDESV (reference sequence). The CDR3 totals 16 residues. J was trimmed by 3 bases and V by 6 bases; bases with no gene match: 9. The CDR3 protein is CASSWVSGEYTGELFF. For the CDR3, the DNA is TGTGCCAGCAGTTGGGTTAGCGGGGAGTACACCGGGGAGCTGTTTTTT.

This chain uses TRBV27 with TRBJ2-2; tentatively, D is TRBD1 (5 bases). The CDR3 runs to 17 residues. V lost 4 bases, J lost 0 bases, and 15 bases lay in between. Germline CDR1 reads MNHEY; CDR2 reads SMNVEV (reference sequence). CDR3 nucleotide sequence: TGTGCCAGCAGTTCAACCCCCCTAGGGGCGAACACCGGGGAGCTGTTTTTT. Amino acid sequence: CASSSTPLGANTGELFF.

The chain has TRBV10-3 and TRBJ2-1; 10 bases fit TRBD2. This CDR3 has 15 residues. Germline CDR1 is ENHRY and CDR2 is SYGVKD. CDR3 DNA: TGTCTAACGGGTAAGAAGATAGCGGGGGGTAATGAGCAGTTCTTC. Translated, it gives CLTGKKIAGGNEQFF.

This clone appeared once. The chain is built from TRBV7-9 and TRBJ2-3; 8 nucleotides align to TRBD1. Germline V gene lookup returns CDR1 SEHNR and CDR2 FQNEAQ (reference sequence). With 2 bases clipped from V and 2 bases from J, the junction kept 9 bases outside the gene matches. The CDR3 runs 17 residues. The CDR3 here is CASSLPTQGEITDTQYF. CDR3 DNA: TGTGCCAGCAGCTTACCCACACAGGGGGAGATCACAGATACGCAGTATTTT.

V and J are TRBV28 and TRBJ2-5, with D unclear. V dropped 5 bases and J dropped 1 base, with 14 bases sitting between them. The CDR3 extends over 15 amino acids. Per germline, CDR1 MDHEN and CDR2 SYDVKM. CDR3 nucleotides: TGTGCCAGCAGTGCCCCCGTTCGTAGCCAAGAGACCCAGTACTTC. Its protein product is CASSAPVRSQETQYF.

The chain joins TRBV9 to TRBJ2-1; 9 bases line up with TRBD1. The CDR3 has 15 amino acids. The junction had 9 bases not matched to a gene; V was cut back by 4 bases and J by 7 bases. Germline V lookup: CDR1 SGDLS, CDR2 YYNGEE. CDR3 sequence: CASSPHRGQGNEQFF. As DNA, the CDR3 is TGTGCCAGCAGCCCTCACAGGGGGCAGGGGAATGAGCAGTTCTTC.

The J gene is TRBJ1-1, the V gene TRBV6-6; 8 bases map to TRBD1. V trimming: 5 bases; J trimming: 4 bases; junction bases outside the gene matches: 9. The CDR3 runs 15 residues. The germline V gene has CDR1 MNHNY and CDR2 SVGAGI (reference sequence). The DNA for the CDR3 is TGTGCCAGCAGTCCCGCCGCAGGGGGCGTCACTGAAGCTTTCTTT. Translated, it gives CASSPAAGGVTEAFF.

This rearrangement joins TRBV4-2 to TRBJ2-1, with D perhaps TRBD2 (5 bases). Germline loops: CDR1 LGHNA, CDR2 YNFKEQ. The length of the CDR3 is 16 residues. The germline V and J ends were trimmed by 0 bases and 1 base, with 10 bases remaining between them. The CDR3 nucleotides read TGTGCCAGCAGCCAAGAAGGTAGCGATTCCTACAATGAGCAGTTCTTC. Translated: CASSQEGSDSYNEQFF.

The V gene is TRBV6-5, the J gene TRBJ1-1; D unclear. Germline V CDR1 and CDR2: MNHEY, SVGAGI. Deletions cut 2 bases from V and 1 base from J, with 8 bases between. The CDR3 totals 14 residues. DNA for the CDR3: TGTGCCAGCAGTTACCACACCGCGAACACTGAAGCTTTCTTT. Protein: CASSYHTANTEAFF.

The CDR3: CASRPEGGSVHEQYF. The CDR3, as DNA: TGTGCCAGCAGGCCCGAGGGCGGGAGTGTCCACGAGCAGTACTTC. The rearrangement uses TRBV4-2 and TRBJ2-7, with TRBD2 identical over 7 bases. There are 15 residues in the CDR3. With V trimmed by 6 bases and J by 5 bases, 13 bases remained unmatched. Germline V gene data show CDR1 as LGHNA and CDR2 as YNFKEQ.

The DNA for the CDR3 is TGTGCCAGCAGCCAACGGCCGGGGACAGCGGGGGACCTCTACAATGAGCAGTTCTTC. As protein: CASSQRPGTAGDLYNEQFF. The chain joins TRBV14 to TRBJ2-1, with D possibly matching TRBD2 (8 bases). The CDR3 spans 19 residues. Germline V lookup: CDR1 SGHDN, CDR2 FVKESK. With 2 bases removed from V and 3 bases from J, the gap between germline ends came to 23 bases.

The chain joins TRBV13 to TRBJ2-4; D may be TRBD1 (5 bases). Trimming left V 5 bases short and J 1 base short, with 12 bases between. Germline CDR1 is PRHDT and CDR2 is FYEKMQ (reference sequence). This CDR3 is 15 amino acids long. The CDR3 protein is CASSGRKGAKNIQYF. The CDR3 DNA follows: TGTGCCAGCAGCGGGCGGAAGGGGGCCAAAAACATTCAGTACTTC.

The CDR3 sequence is CASSRGRTDTQYF. CDR3 DNA: TGTGCCAGCAGCCGCGGCCGCACAGATACGCAGTATTTT. The rearrangement uses TRBV5-6 and TRBJ2-3; D is unclear. Germline V gives CDR1 SGHDT, CDR2 YYEEEE. Trimming shortened V by 4 bases and J by 1 base, and 7 bases separated the two germline ends. The CDR3 is 13 amino acids.

The chain recombines TRBV7-2 with TRBJ2-7; 12 nucleotides line up with TRBD2. The CDR3 loop spans 15 amino acids. The germline gives CDR1 SGHTA, CDR2 FQGNSA. The V gene end was trimmed by 1 base and the J gene end by 6 bases; junction bases not matched to a gene: 4. The CDR3 coding sequence is TGTGCCAGCAGCTTAGGCCTAGCGGGAGGGCTCGAGCAGTACTTC. Amino acid sequence: CASSLGLAGGLEQYF.

V and J are TRBV2 and TRBJ1-4; weak D call: TRBD1 (6 bases). CDR1 and CDR2 (germline): SNHLY, FYNNEI. The CDR3 sequence is 19 residues long. Trimming left V 6 bases short and J 4 bases short, with 27 bases between. This CDR3 is CASSEGHPSPGGHNEKLFF. The DNA of the CDR3 is TGTGCCAGCAGCGAGGGACACCCATCCCCGGGGGGACATAATGAAAAACTGTTTTTT.

This CDR3 is CASYRDRVVFIVYTEAFF. The CDR3, as DNA: TGTGCCAGCTACCGGGACAGGGTTGTTTTTATCGTGTACACTGAAGCTTTCTTT. V is TRBV27 and J is TRBJ1-1, with 9 nucleotides matching TRBD1. CDR3 length: 18 residues. Per the germline V gene, CDR1 is MNHEY and CDR2 is SMNVEV (reference sequence). Germline trimming cut 8 bases from V and 3 bases from J; bases unmatched to any gene: 19.

The V call is TRBV10-1, the J call TRBJ2-7; a weak D match, TRBD1 (6 bases). This CDR3 comprises 15 residues. Germline V gene sequence: CDR1 WNHNN, CDR2 SYGVQD (reference sequence). Trimming cost V 0 bases and J 2 bases, with 11 bases left between them. The CDR3 region has the DNA TGCGCCAGCAGTGAGTCGTGGACAGACCCCTACGAGCAGTACTTC. Its translation: CASSESWTDPYEQYF.

The V and J genes are TRBV9 and TRBJ1-1; D is uncertain. The ends were cut back, 0 bases at V and 4 bases at J, with 7 bases in the middle. The CDR3 is 13 amino acids. The germline gives CDR1 SGDLS, CDR2 YYNGEE. The CDR3 region is CASSVGAATEAFF. The CDR3 DNA sequence: TGTGCCAGCAGCGTAGGGGCAGCCACTGAAGCTTTCTTT.

This sequence joins TRBV27 and TRBJ2-1; tentatively, D is TRBD1 (5 bases). Germline V CDR1 and CDR2: MNHEY, SMNVEV (reference sequence). The CDR3 runs 15 residues. Trimming removed 2 bases from V and 6 bases from J, with 14 bases in between. CDR3 sequence (DNA): TGTGCCAGCAGTTTACTAGGGGAAAAGGGCAATGAGCAGTTCTTC. Translating it yields CASSLLGEKGNEQFF.

The CDR3 sequence: CASRPYSRVKNIQYF. In DNA form, the CDR3 reads TGTGCCAGCAGGCCCTACTCCAGGGTAAAGAACATTCAGTACTTC. The rearrangement joins TRBV28 to TRBJ2-4; weak D call: TRBD1 (5 bases). The V gene's germline CDR1 is MDHEN and CDR2 SYDVKM. Trimming removed 6 bases from V and 7 bases from J, with 19 bases in between. The CDR3 spans 15 residues. The full variable domain, in which reference TRBV28 and TRBJ2-4 provide the parts outside the CDR3, is DVKVTQSSRYLVKRTGEKVFLECVQDMDHENMFWYRQDPGLGLRLIYFSYDVKMKEKGDIPEGYSVSREKKERFSLILESASTNQTSMYLCASRPYSRVKNIQYFGAGTRLSVL.

This clone was seen once. The V gene is TRBV7-9, the J gene TRBJ2-7, with TRBD2 matching over 8 bases. This CDR3 has 14 amino acids. The V gene's germline CDR1 is SEHNR and CDR2 FQNEAQ (reference sequence). Trimming at V came to 3 bases and at J to 7 bases, leaving 8 bases not matched to a gene. The CDR3 nucleotides are TGTGCCAGCAGCTTTAGAGCGGGAGTGAGGGAGCAGTACTTC. This gives the protein CASSFRAGVREQYF.

The chain has TRBV19 and TRBJ1-1; D gene unclear. The CDR3 sequence is 14 residues long. The V end lost 2 bases, the J end lost 0 bases, and 7 bases lay between the germline ends. Looked up from germline, CDR1 is LNHDA and CDR2 is SQIVND (reference sequence). Here the CDR3 reads CASSISGLNTEAFF. The CDR3, as DNA: TGTGCCAGTAGTATATCCGGGTTGAACACTGAAGCTTTCTTT.

The J gene is TRBJ2-7, the V gene TRBV7-9, with no clear D. Germline V CDR1 and CDR2: SEHNR, FQNEAQ (reference sequence). V lost 5 bases, J lost 3 bases, and 11 bases lay in between. CDR3 length: 13 amino acids. CDR3 nucleotide sequence: TGTGCCAGCAGCGGCCAGGTTGTCTACGAGCAGTACTTC. Translation gives CASSGQVVYEQYF.

The chain couples TRBV4-1 to TRBJ2-3, with 8 bases fitting TRBD2. J gave up 13 bases and V 2 bases, and 8 bases lay outside the gene matches. CDR3 size: 13 residues. Germline lookup yields CDR1 MGHRA and CDR2 YSYEKL. DNA of the CDR3: TGCGCCAGCAGCCAATCCTTAGCGGGAACCGAGTATTTT. This gives the protein CASSQSLAGTEYF.